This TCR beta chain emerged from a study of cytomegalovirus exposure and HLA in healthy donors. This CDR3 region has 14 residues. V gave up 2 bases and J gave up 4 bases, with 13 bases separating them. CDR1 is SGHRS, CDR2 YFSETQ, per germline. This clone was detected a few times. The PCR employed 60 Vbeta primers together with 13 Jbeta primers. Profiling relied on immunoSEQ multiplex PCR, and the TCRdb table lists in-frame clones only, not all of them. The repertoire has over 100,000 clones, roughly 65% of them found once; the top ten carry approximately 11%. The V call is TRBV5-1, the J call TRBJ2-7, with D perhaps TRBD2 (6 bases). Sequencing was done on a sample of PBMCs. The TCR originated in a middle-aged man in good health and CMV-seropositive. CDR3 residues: CASSLFPGTYEQYF. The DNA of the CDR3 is TGCGCCAGCAGCTTATTTCCCGGGACTTACGAGCAGTACTTC.